The sequence of this T cell receptor beta chain was determined in a study of CD4 T cells in relation to SARS-CoV-2 and coronaviruses (dated by TCRdb to the early 2020s). Looking at the study overall: The ViraFEST assay cultured PBMCs with antigen for more than nine days, then sequenced TCR beta CDR3s to find antigen-specific clonal expansions. An HIV-1 Nef peptide pool or a no-peptide culture served as the negative reference condition. Shared crossreactive spike epitopes were mapped to their HLA restriction using patient-derived lymphoblastoid cell lines. Memory CD4+ T cell crossreactivity between SARS-CoV-2 and common cold coronavirus spike proteins was assessed at the TCR clonotype level in the study. The Adaptive Biotechnologies TCR-sequencing kit was used for samples from three pre-COVID donors and for the naive versus memory experiments, whereas the other data were Illumina-based. A different, Illumina-based TCR-beta assay was used to sequence expansion assays from other donors in the study. Study-wide findings and limitations: Small numbers of patients and of tested TCRs were a limitation of the study. Memory CD4+ clonotypes crossrecognizing SARS-CoV-2 and at least one common cold coronavirus spike were found in approximately 60% of donors. Pre-pandemic and post-infection samples were not both contributed by any donor, so tracing of the source of pre-existing responses was limited. Because the crossreactivity analysis focused on spike protein, crossreactivity against other viral proteins was not assessed. Compared with monoreactive clones, crossreactive clones had significantly weaker SARS-CoV-2-driven expansion, a result consistent with antigenic imprinting.

Library generation was performed with the immunoSEQ multiplex PCR assay. The original pipeline was this. Preprocessing removed nonproductive sequences and CDR3s not starting with C, not ending with F or W, or shorter than 7 amino acids. The MANAFEST web app was used to call antigen-specific clonotypes on the basis of expansion compared with the reference and with other culture wells. A clone was considered positive if the clone showed significant expansion compared with the reference culture in 2 of 3 replicate wells at an FDR below 0.05. A further requirement for positive clones was significant expansion compared with all other tandem wells, along with an odds ratio above 5. Pairwise Levenshtein distance, computed with the stringdist R package after three terminal residues were trimmed from each end, was used as the measure of CDR3 homology. The clones in this table, taken by TCRdb from immuneACCESS, are in-frame only. Not every clone is retained; where verified, under half of the shortfall comes from an unresolved V gene, and the cause of the rest is unknown. V, J and clone size derive from that table, while D and trimming were established from the DNA sequence. The sample yields 20,000 to 25,000 clones; over 60% were counted once. Roughly 22% of the sample goes to the ten largest clones.

For this clone: Its antigen is unknown. No base qualities exist here, and no much larger clone lies one base off it.

CD4+ T cells from unexposed donors were collected before the COVID-19 pandemic (2011-2018). Following 10 days of culture, the EasySep CD4+ T cell isolation kit was used to isolate CD4+ T cells. Unexposed donor CD4+ T cells were tested for reactivity to SARS-CoV-2 S and N and four common cold coronavirus spike pools, as cell number allowed. Around 1.9 million PBMCs per well were cultured in IMDM with around 5% human AB serum and around 10 IU/ml IL-2. Half of the culture medium was replaced with fresh IL-2-containing medium on days 3 and 7. In general, triplicate replicate wells were used for every peptide culture condition. The leukapheresis product used for the unexposed donors was purchased from a commercial source. Ficoll-Paque PLUS gradient centrifugation was used to isolate PBMCs from leukapheresis product or whole blood. PBMCs were either cryopreserved at -140°C or used fresh in the expansion assay. The QIAamp Micro DNA Kit was used to extract genomic DNA from the CD4+ T cells.

As encoded in the germline V gene, CDR1 is SGHTA while CDR2 is FQGNSA. The CDR3 holds 16 amino acids from the cysteine to the phenylalanine. The CDR3 DNA has 48 bases and is translated from base 1. V was cut back by 5 bases and J by 1 base, leaving a gap of 14 bases between them. The sequence links TRBV7-2 to TRBJ2-2; the best D guess is TRBD2, with 7 bases matching. The clonotype originates from a human donor in good health. The sequencing sample was made of CD4+ T cells from PBMCs, cultured in vitro. The CDR3 reads CASSPAGGLNTGELFF. The DNA sequence reads TGTGCCAGCAGCCCAGCCGGGGGGCTGAACACCGGGGAGCTGTTTTTT.